The table lists the clone carrying this T cell receptor beta chain with a few counts. The antigen is unknown. Staining for CD45RO/CCR7/CD25/CD127/CD95/CD27 allowed sorting of CD4+ naive, central memory, regulatory and stem cell-like memory cells. Sorting gave populations that all exceeded 98% purity. Isolated RNA was reverse transcribed in full, so expressed TCRB transcripts were sequenced. Measured with immunoSEQ multiplex PCR; TCRdb has only the in-frame clones, and not every one. The data show about 70,000 clones, about 50% seen once. The data derive from a study of beta chain features in type 1 diabetes. Findings of the study overall: Type 1 diabetes patients had TCRB CDR3s that were shorter (moderately but significantly so) in all four CD4+ subsets. Individuals with type 1 diabetes displayed fewer insertions and more deletions at VDJ junctions.

V was cut by 0 bases and J by 8 bases, with 14 bases left in between. CDR1 KGHSH and CDR2 LQKENI come from the germline V gene. The CDR3 totals 15 residues. The TCR sequence derives from a man under 40 with type 1 diabetes. The chain couples TRBV18 to TRBJ2-1, with a possible D match to TRBD1 (6 bases). Sequenced input: central memory CD4+ T cells from blood. The CDR3 reads CASSPPLAGVDEQFF. The DNA of the CDR3 is TGTGCCAGCTCACCACCCCTGGCAGGGGTAGATGAGCAGTTCTTC.